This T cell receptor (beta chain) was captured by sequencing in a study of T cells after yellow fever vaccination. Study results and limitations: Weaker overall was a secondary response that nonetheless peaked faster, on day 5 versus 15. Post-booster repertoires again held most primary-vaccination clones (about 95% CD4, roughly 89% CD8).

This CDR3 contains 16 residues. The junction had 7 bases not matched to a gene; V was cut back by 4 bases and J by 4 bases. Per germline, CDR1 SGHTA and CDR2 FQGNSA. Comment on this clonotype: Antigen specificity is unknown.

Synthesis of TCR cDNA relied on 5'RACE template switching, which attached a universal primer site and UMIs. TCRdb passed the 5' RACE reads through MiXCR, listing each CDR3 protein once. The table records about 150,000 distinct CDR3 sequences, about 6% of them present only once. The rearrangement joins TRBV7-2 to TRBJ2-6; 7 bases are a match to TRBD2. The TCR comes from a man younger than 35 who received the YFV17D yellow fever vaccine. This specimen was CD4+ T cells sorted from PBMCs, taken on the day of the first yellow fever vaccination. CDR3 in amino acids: CASSSSGVSGANVLTF. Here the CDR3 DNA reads TGTGCCAGCAGCTCTAGCGGCGTATCCGGGGCCAACGTCCTGACTTTC.